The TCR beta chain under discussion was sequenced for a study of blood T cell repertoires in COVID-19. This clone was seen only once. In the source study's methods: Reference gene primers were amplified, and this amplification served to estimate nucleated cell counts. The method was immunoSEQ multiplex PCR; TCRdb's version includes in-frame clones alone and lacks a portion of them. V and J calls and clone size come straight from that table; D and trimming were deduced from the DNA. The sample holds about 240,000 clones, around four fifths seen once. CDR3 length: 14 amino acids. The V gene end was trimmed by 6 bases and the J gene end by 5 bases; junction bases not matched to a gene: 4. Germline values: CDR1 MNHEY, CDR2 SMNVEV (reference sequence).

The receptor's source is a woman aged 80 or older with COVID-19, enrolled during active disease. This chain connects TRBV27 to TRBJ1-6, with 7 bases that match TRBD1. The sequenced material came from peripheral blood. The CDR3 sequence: CASRKGQNNSPLHF. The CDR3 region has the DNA TGTGCCAGCAGGAAGGGACAGAATAATTCACCCCTCCACTTT.